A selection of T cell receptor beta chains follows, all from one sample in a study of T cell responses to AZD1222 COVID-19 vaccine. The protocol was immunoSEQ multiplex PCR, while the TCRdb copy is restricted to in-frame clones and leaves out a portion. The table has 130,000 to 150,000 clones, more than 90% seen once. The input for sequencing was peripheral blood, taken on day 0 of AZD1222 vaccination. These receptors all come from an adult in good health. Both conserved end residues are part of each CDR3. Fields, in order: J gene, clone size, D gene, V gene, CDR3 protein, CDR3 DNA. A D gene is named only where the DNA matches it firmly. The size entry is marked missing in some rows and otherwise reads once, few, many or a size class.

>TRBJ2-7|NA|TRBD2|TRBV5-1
CASSLLGGSGEQYF
TGCGCCAGCAGCCTCCTGGGGGGGTCAGGCGAGCAGTACTTC
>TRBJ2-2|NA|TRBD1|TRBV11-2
CASSPGTENWELFF
TGTGCCAGCAGCCCCGGGACAGAAAACTGGGAGCTGTTTTTT
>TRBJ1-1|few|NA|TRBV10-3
CAISGLGTEAFF
TGTGCCATCAGTGGGCTTGGTACTGAAGCTTTCTTT
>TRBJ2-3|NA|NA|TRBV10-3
CAISVGLISTDTQYF
TGTGCCATCAGTGTCGGACTTATTAGCACAGATACGCAGTATTTT
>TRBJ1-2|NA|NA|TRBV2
CASSGGHGSYGYTF
TGTGCCAGCAGTGGGGGCCACGGCTCCTATGGCTACACCTTC
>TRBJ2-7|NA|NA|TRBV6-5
CASSRGLTGTYEQYF
TGTGCCAGCAGTCGCGGCCTTACGGGGACCTACGAGCAGTACTTC
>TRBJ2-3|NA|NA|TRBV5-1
CASSFGYSTDTQYF
TGCGCCAGCAGCTTCGGTTATAGCACAGATACGCAGTATTTT
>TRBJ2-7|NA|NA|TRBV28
CASSLWHTAYEQYF
TGTGCCAGCAGTTTATGGCACACAGCCTACGAGCAGTACTTC
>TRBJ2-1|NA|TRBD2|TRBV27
CASSLSHSGFGDNEQFF
TGTGCCAGCAGTTTATCCCATAGCGGGTTCGGAGACAATGAGCAGTTCTTC
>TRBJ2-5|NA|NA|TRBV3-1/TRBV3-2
CASSQWGETQYF
TGTGCCAGCAGCCAATGGGGGGAGACCCAGTACTTC
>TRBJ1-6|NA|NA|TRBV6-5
CASRTTGLLNSPLHF
TGTGCCAGCAGAACCACGGGACTTCTGAATTCACCCCTCCACTTT
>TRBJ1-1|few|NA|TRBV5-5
CASSEFTGIRNTEAFF
TGTGCCAGCAGCGAATTTACAGGGATCCGGAACACTGAAGCTTTCTTT
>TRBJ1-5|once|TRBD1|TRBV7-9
CASSSTGGGQPQHF
TGTGCCAGCAGTTCGACAGGGGGCGGTCAGCCCCAGCATTTT
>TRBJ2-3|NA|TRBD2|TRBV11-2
CASSLKLAGFLDTQYF
TGTGCCAGCAGCTTAAAACTAGCGGGCTTTTTGGATACGCAGTATTTT
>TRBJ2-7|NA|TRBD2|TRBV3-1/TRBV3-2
CASSYTSGTFSYEQYF
TGTGCCAGCAGCTACACTAGCGGGACCTTCTCCTACGAGCAGTACTTC
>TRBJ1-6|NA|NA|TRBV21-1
CALDSPLHF
TGTGCCCTTGATTCACCCCTCCACTTT
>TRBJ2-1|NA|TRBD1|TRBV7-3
CASSFGQGTHNEQFF
TGTGCCAGCAGCTTCGGACAGGGAACCCACAATGAGCAGTTCTTC
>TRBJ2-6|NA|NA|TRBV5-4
CASSLAGIAPRGANVLTF
TGTGCCAGCAGCTTGGCGGGCATAGCTCCCCGTGGGGCCAACGTCCTGACTTTC
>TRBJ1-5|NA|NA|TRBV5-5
CASSLVSGNQPQHF
TGTGCCAGCAGCTTGGTTTCCGGCAATCAGCCCCAGCATTTT
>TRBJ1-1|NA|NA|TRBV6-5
CASKGIMNTEAFF
TGTGCCAGCAAAGGGATCATGAACACTGAAGCTTTCTTT
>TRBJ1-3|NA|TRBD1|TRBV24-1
CATSDSRDRTTGNTIYF
TGTGCCACCAGTGATTCTCGGGACAGGACGACTGGAAACACCATATATTTT
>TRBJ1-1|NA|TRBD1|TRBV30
CAWSKGTGGRTEAFF
TGTGCCTGGAGTAAGGGGACAGGGGGGAGGACTGAAGCTTTCTTT
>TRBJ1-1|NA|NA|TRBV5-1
CASSLNRQVPGTEAFF
TGCGCCAGCAGCTTGAACCGACAGGTTCCGGGCACTGAAGCTTTCTTT
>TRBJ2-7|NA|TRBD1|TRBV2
CASRQGVSYEQYF
TGTGCCAGCAGGCAGGGGGTATCCTACGAGCAGTACTTC
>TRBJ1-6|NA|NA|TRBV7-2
CASSLVLNSPLHF
TGTGCCAGCAGCTTAGTCCTGAATTCACCCCTCCACTTT
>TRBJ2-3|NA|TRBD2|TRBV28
CASNPWTGRTSGSLRWGTDTQYF
TGTGCCAGCAACCCTTGGACAGGCCGGACTAGCGGGAGCCTACGGTGGGGCACAGATACGCAGTATTTT
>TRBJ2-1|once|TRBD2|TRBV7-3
CASSTTRGVEYNEQFF
TGTGCCAGCAGCACTACTCGGGGGGTAGAATACAATGAGCAGTTCTTC
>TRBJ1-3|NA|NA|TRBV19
CASSISGFGNTIYF
TGTGCCAGTAGTATCTCCGGTTTCGGAAACACCATATATTTT
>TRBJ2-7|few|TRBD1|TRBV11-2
CASSARGRSYEQYF
TGTGCCAGCAGCGCCAGGGGGCGCTCCTACGAGCAGTACTTC